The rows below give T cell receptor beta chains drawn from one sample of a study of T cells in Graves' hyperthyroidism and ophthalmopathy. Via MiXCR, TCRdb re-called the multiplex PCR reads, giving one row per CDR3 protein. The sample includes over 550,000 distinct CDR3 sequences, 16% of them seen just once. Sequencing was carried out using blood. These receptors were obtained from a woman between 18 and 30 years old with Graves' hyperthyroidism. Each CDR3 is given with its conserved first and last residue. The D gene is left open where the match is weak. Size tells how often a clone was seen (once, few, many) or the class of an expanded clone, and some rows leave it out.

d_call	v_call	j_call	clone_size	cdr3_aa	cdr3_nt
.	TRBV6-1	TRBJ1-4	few	CASRGEVGEKLFF	TGTGCCAGCAGGGGGGAAGTTGGAGAAAAACTGTTTTTT
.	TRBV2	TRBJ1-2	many	CASSEVHRYGYTF	TGTGCCAGCAGTGAGGTGCACCGCTATGGCTACACCTTC
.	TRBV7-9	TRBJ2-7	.	CASSSSTSNLYEQYF	TGTGCCAGCAGCTCCTCGACCTCGAACCTCTACGAGCAGTACTTC
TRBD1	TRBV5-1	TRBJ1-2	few	CASRDRGRDGYTF	TGCGCCAGCAGGGACAGGGGGCGTGATGGCTACACCTTC
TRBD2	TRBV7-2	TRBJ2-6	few	CASSLGLAGVLRLGANVLTF	TGTGCCAGCAGCTTAGGACTAGCGGGAGTCTTGCGTCTTGGGGCCAACGTCCTGACTTTC
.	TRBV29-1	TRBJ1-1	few	CSVEFENTEAFF	TGCAGCGTTGAATTTGAGAACACTGAAGCTTTCTTT
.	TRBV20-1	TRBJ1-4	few	CSAHRRATNEKLFF	TGCAGTGCTCACCGCAGGGCTACTAATGAAAAACTGTTTTTT
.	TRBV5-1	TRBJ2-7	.	CASTQGPRYEQYF	TGCGCCAGTACCCAGGGGCCCAGGTACGAGCAGTACTTC
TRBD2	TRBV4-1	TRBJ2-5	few	CASSQDETRGLAYETQYF	TGCGCCAGCAGCCAAGATGAGACTCGGGGACTAGCATACGAGACCCAGTACTTC
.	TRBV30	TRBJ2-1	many	CAWRADTYNEQFF	TGTGCCTGGAGAGCGGATACCTACAATGAGCAGTTCTTC
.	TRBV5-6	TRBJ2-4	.	CASSLGPTRAEDIQYF	TGTGCCAGCAGCTTGGGTCCGACGAGGGCCGAGGACATTCAGTACTTC
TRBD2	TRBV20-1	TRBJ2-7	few	CSAGTSSAYEQYF	TGCAGTGCTGGGACTAGCAGCGCCTACGAGCAGTACTTC
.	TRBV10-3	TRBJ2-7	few	CAISLRVDYEQYF	TGTGCCATCAGTCTCAGGGTGGACTACGAGCAGTACTTC
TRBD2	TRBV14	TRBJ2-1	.	CASRPTGGVNEQFF	TGTGCCAGCAGACCCACCGGGGGGGTGAATGAGCAGTTCTTC
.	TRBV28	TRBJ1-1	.	CASSYGSTENTEAFF	TGTGCCAGCAGTTACGGGAGCACCGAGAACACTGAAGCTTTCTTT
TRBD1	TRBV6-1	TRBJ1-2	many	CASSPRGGIANYGYTF	TGTGCCAGCAGCCCCAGGGGGGGGATAGCAAACTATGGCTACACCTTC